These 28 T cell receptor beta chains share one sample of origin, sequenced in a study of cytomegalovirus exposure and HLA in healthy donors (dated by TCRdb to 2016 to 2017). The library relied on the immunoSEQ multiplex PCR assay. The multiplex PCR relied on a mix of 60 forward primers for TCR Vbeta segments and 13 reverse primers for TCR Jbeta segments. Held by TCRdb, this immuneACCESS table contains in-frame sequences only and omits some clones. Under half of the omission traces to an unresolved V gene where checked; the cause of the rest is unknown. Across this sample there are approximately 120,000 clones, with about 82% seen only once. The top ten clones comprise around 1.8% of the sample. The sequenced sample was PBMCs. The receptors stem from a man aged 45-60 years in good health and CMV-seronegative.

This clone has just one count. The rearrangement uses TRBV4-1 and TRBJ2-2; D is possibly TRBD2 (6 bases). Trimming took off 4 bases at V and 0 bases at J, with 12 bases between the two ends. CDR1 and CDR2 (germline): MGHRA, YSYEKL. CDR3 length: 16 amino acids. CDR3 protein: CASSREAGANTGELFF. The CDR3 DNA reads as TGCGCCAGCAGCCGGGAGGCAGGCGCGAACACCGGGGAGCTGTTTTTT.

This clone was observed a single time. CDR3 sequence reads: CASSQVLTGGSLNTEAFF. The CDR3 DNA reads TGCGCCAGCAGCCAAGTATTAACAGGGGGCTCCCTGAACACTGAAGCTTTCTTT. This sequence joins TRBV4-1 and TRBJ1-1; 9 bases map to TRBD1. Germline V CDR1 and CDR2: MGHRA, YSYEKL. The trim removed 1 base at V and 0 bases at J, leaving 9 bases unmatched. CDR3 length: 18 residues.

The V call is TRBV9, the J call TRBJ1-2; D may be TRBD1 (6 bases). Trimming left V 3 bases short and J 6 bases short, with 12 bases between. The CDR3 consists of 13 residues. Germline CDR1 SGDLS, CDR2 YYNGEE. CDR3 nucleotide sequence: TGTGCCAGCAGCGGATACAGGGTCAATGGCTACACCTTC. Protein product: CASSGYRVNGYTF.

The CDR3 bases are TGTGCCAGCAGTGACTTGGGAGAAACCCAGTACTTC. Amino acid sequence: CASSDLGETQYF. The chain employs TRBV2 and TRBJ2-5; D possibly corresponds to TRBD2 (5 bases). There are 12 residues in the CDR3. Germline CDR1 reads SNHLY; CDR2 reads FYNNEI. Trimming left V 3 bases short and J 8 bases short, with 10 bases between.

This clone was counted between two and nine times. The chain couples TRBV2 to TRBJ2-7; maybe TRBD1 (6 bases). V lost 6 bases to trimming and J lost 5 bases, with 17 bases between them. CDR3 length: 14 amino acids. Per the germline V gene, CDR1 is SNHLY and CDR2 is FYNNEI. CDR3 residues: CASRDRDMGDEQYF. CDR3 nucleotides: TGTGCCAGCAGGGACAGAGACATGGGGGACGAGCAGTACTTC.

CDR3: CASSPPLGLNTEAFF. As DNA, the CDR3 is TGTGCCAGCTCACCACCCCTAGGATTGAACACTGAAGCTTTCTTT. The genes are TRBV18 and TRBJ1-1, with D uncertain. V dropped 0 bases and J dropped 0 bases, with 8 bases sitting between them. The CDR3 consists of 15 residues. Germline loops: CDR1 KGHSH, CDR2 LQKENI.

The rearrangement joins TRBV7-9 to TRBJ2-7, with D unresolved. Germline V CDR1 and CDR2: SEHNR, FQNEAQ (reference sequence). The CDR3 covers 15 residues. Deletions cut 1 base from V and 2 bases from J, with 12 bases between. CDR3 DNA sequence: TGTGCCAGCAGCTTAGATCGCGTCTCCCCCTACGAGCAGTACTTC. Amino acid sequence: CASSLDRVSPYEQYF.

The chain has TRBV19 and TRBJ1-1; D unresolved. This CDR3 contains 16 residues. V dropped 5 bases and J dropped 1 base, with 17 bases sitting between them. Germline CDR1 reads LNHDA; CDR2 reads SQIVND (reference sequence). The CDR3 is CASSPAGLISNTEAFF. Written as DNA, the CDR3 is TGTGCCAGTAGTCCCGCAGGTCTGATATCGAACACTGAAGCTTTCTTT.

V is TRBV5-4 and J is TRBJ2-2, with D possibly TRBD2 on 6 matching bases. The CDR3 extends over 17 amino acids. The ends were cut back, 4 bases at V and 6 bases at J, with 22 bases in the middle. Per the germline V gene, CDR1 is SGHNT and CDR2 is YYREEE (reference sequence). CDR3 DNA: TGTGCCAGCAGCAACCCCGGGACTGCCGCGACGGCCGGGGAGCTGTTTTTT. It yields the protein CASSNPGTAATAGELFF.

Here the CDR3 DNA reads TGTGCCAGCAGCTTAGACAGGCTGAATGAGCAGTTCTTC. Protein sequence: CASSLDRLNEQFF. This chain joins TRBV7-3 and TRBJ2-1; the D gene is possibly TRBD1 (6 bases). V was cut by 2 bases and J by 7 bases, with 9 bases left in between. CDR1 and CDR2 from the germline V gene are SGHTA and FQGTGA. There are 13 residues in the CDR3.

This clone has a single count. V is TRBV6-5 and J is TRBJ2-2, with TRBD2 matching over 11 bases. Germline V gene sequence: CDR1 MNHEY, CDR2 SVGAGI. J was trimmed by 6 bases and V by 6 bases; bases with no gene match: 6. There are 15 residues in the CDR3. In DNA form, the CDR3 reads TGTGCCAGCAGCCGTAGCGGGGGGGCCGCCGGGGAGCTGTTTTTT. Its translation is CASSRSGGAAGELFF.

The genes are TRBV18 and TRBJ1-5; 11 bases align to TRBD1. Germline V CDR1 and CDR2: KGHSH, LQKENI. The J segment lost 5 bases and the V segment lost 6 bases, leaving 3 bases of the junction unmatched. The CDR3 runs to 14 residues. The CDR3 DNA is TGTGCCAGCTCCCTGGACAGGGGGCATCAGCCCCAGCATTTT. Its protein is CASSLDRGHQPQHF.

This chain links TRBV6-1 with TRBJ2-3; 7 nucleotides match TRBD2. Germline V CDR1 and CDR2: MNHNS, SASEGT. This CDR3 is 15 amino acids long. The junction had 15 bases not matched to a gene; V was cut back by 5 bases and J by 10 bases. The CDR3 loop is CASSRGREPTVPQYF. For the CDR3, the DNA is TGTGCCAGCAGTCGAGGGCGGGAGCCTACCGTCCCGCAGTATTTT.

J is TRBJ1-3 and V is TRBV28; tentatively, D is TRBD1 (6 bases). The V and J ends lost 6 bases and 0 bases respectively, with 21 bases between them. Germline V gene sequence: CDR1 MDHEN, CDR2 SYDVKM. The CDR3 extends over 18 amino acids. Here the CDR3 reads CASSLLYFGQISGNTIYF. CDR3 DNA: TGTGCCAGCAGCCTCCTATATTTCGGACAGATCTCTGGAAACACCATATATTTT.

V and J are TRBV21-1 and TRBJ2-7; the table's D call, TRBD1, was not checked against the DNA. TRBV21-1 is designated a pseudogene. The CDR3 loop spans 12 amino acids. DNA for the CDR3: TGTGCCAGCAGCAAGCAGGTCCACGAGCAGTACTTC. The encoded protein is CASSKQVHEQYF.

This clone was seen just once. The gene calls are TRBV29-1 and TRBJ2-1, with D hard to call. This CDR3 is 12 amino acids long. CDR1 is SQVTM and CDR2 is ANQGSEA in the germline V gene. The V end lost 6 bases, the J end lost 6 bases, and 12 bases lay between the germline ends. In DNA form, the CDR3 reads TGCAGCGTCGAAAACAGTGTCAATGAGCAGTTCTTC. This codes for CSVENSVNEQFF.

This clone has only a few counts. V usage is TRBV5-1 and J usage is TRBJ1-1, with TRBD1 matching over 7 bases. Trimming removed 3 bases from V and 13 bases from J; junction bases left unmatched: 15. The CDR3 consists of 14 residues. Germline V gene lookup returns CDR1 SGHRS and CDR2 YFSETQ. CDR3 DNA sequence: TGCGCCAGCAGCTCTACCGGGACAGCCCTTCAGGGTTTCTTT. Amino acids: CASSSTGTALQGFF. The complete variable domain, with remaining parts taken from reference TRBV5-1 and TRBJ1-1, reads KAGVTQTPRYLIKTRGQQVTLSCSPISGHRSVSWYQQTPGQGLQFLFEYFSETQRNKGNFPGRFSGRQFSNSRSEMNVSTLELGDSALYLCASSSTGTALQGFFGQGTRLTVV.

The rearrangement joins TRBV28 to TRBJ2-7, with 7 bases fitting TRBD1. The CDR3 runs to 13 residues. Trimming removed 5 bases from V and 9 bases from J; junction bases left unmatched: 10. Germline V CDR1 and CDR2: MDHEN, SYDVKM. The CDR3 bases are TGTGCCAGCAGTACCGGGACAGCTTCCGGGCAGTACTTC. It specifies CASSTGTASGQYF.

The V and J genes are TRBV7-2 and TRBJ1-4; D not resolved. Trimming left V 6 bases short and J 0 bases short, with 8 bases between. The V gene's germline CDR1 is SGHTA and CDR2 FQGNSA. The CDR3 has 14 residues. CDR3 residues: CASSPYSTNEKLFF. The CDR3 DNA reads as TGTGCCAGCAGTCCATACTCAACTAATGAAAAACTGTTTTTT.

In its sample, this clone was seen a few times. The chain joins TRBV27 to TRBJ2-3; D perhaps matches TRBD2 (6 bases). Trimming removed 2 bases from V and 0 bases from J, with 12 bases in between. Germline V gene data show CDR1 as MNHEY and CDR2 as SMNVEV (reference sequence). CDR3 size: 16 residues. CDR3 nucleotides: TGTGCCAGCAGTTTAGGGTCGGGGGTTAGCACAGATACGCAGTATTTT. Its translation is CASSLGSGVSTDTQYF.

V gene TRBV9 combines with J gene TRBJ2-1, with TRBD2 identical over 11 bases. In germline, CDR1 is SGDLS, CDR2 YYNGEE. Germline trimming cut 0 bases from V and 1 base from J; bases unmatched to any gene: 6. The CDR3 consists of 18 residues. Here the CDR3 DNA reads TGTGCCAGCAGCGTAGCTAGCGGGGGGTCCTTTTCCTACAATGAGCAGTTCTTC. It encodes CASSVASGGSFSYNEQFF. The whole variable domain, remainder taken from reference TRBV9 and TRBJ2-1, is DSGVTQTPKHLITATGQRVTLRCSPRSGDLSVYWYQQSLDQGLQFLIQYYNGEERAKGNILERFSAQQFPDLHSELNLSSLELGDSALYFCASSVASGGSFSYNEQFFGPGTRLTVL.

The chain combines TRBV18 with TRBJ1-2; 10 positions match TRBD1. Germline CDR1 and CDR2: KGHSH and LQKENI. The CDR3 is made up of 15 amino acids. Trimming removed 2 bases from V and 7 bases from J; junction bases left unmatched: 7. The CDR3 nucleotides read TGTGCCAGCTCACCAACCGACAGGGGGCAAGCTGGCTACACCTTC. The encoded protein is CASSPTDRGQAGYTF.

The V gene is TRBV7-6, the J gene TRBJ1-5; D is uncertain. Trimming left V 4 bases short and J 5 bases short, with 12 bases between. Germline assignment: CDR1 SGHVS and CDR2 FNYEAQ. The CDR3 covers 14 residues. CDR3 residues: CASSSKWADQPQHF. The CDR3 DNA is TGTGCCAGCAGCTCAAAATGGGCCGATCAGCCCCAGCATTTT.

The CDR3 coding sequence is TGTGCCAGCAGTTCAGGCGTCACCCCACCTTACGAGCAGTACTTC. Amino acid sequence: CASSSGVTPPYEQYF. The chain recombines TRBV28 with TRBJ2-7; no reliable D call. The germline V gene encodes CDR1 MDHEN and CDR2 SYDVKM. Trimming removed 4 bases at V and 4 bases at J, with 17 bases between. The CDR3 is 15 residues long.

The chain employs TRBV4-1 and TRBJ2-2; TRBD1 agrees at 7 bases. Germline V gene sequence: CDR1 MGHRA, CDR2 YSYEKL. The CDR3 is made up of 16 amino acids. J lost 1 base, V lost 6 bases, and 8 bases had no gene match. The CDR3 coding sequence is TGCGCCAGCAGGTGGTTGGGGACAGTGAACACCGGGGAGCTGTTTTTT. It specifies CASRWLGTVNTGELFF.

The rearrangement links TRBV28 to TRBJ1-5; unclear D gene. Germline assignment: CDR1 MDHEN and CDR2 SYDVKM. V lost 6 bases, J lost 3 bases, and 9 bases lay in between. The CDR3 is 13 amino acids. The CDR3 coding sequence is TGTGCCAGCAGCCCTACAGCCAATCAGCCCCAGCATTTT. Amino acid sequence: CASSPTANQPQHF.

The V gene is TRBV5-1, the J gene TRBJ2-3; no firm D call. This CDR3 contains 14 residues. Germline CDR1 and CDR2: SGHRS and YFSETQ. V shed 1 base and J shed 2 bases, with 8 bases lying between them. The CDR3 coding sequence is TGCGCCAGCAGCTTGAGCAGGCCCACAGATACGCAGTATTTT. Protein: CASSLSRPTDTQYF.

The chain combines TRBV5-8 with TRBJ1-1; 7 bases are a match to TRBD1. J gave up 5 bases and V 0 bases, and 4 bases lay outside the gene matches. Germline CDR1 SGHTS, CDR2 YDEGEE. The CDR3 loop spans 14 amino acids. The CDR3 DNA sequence: TGTGCCAGCAGCTTGGACAGGGGAAATACTGAAGCTTTCTTT. Protein product: CASSLDRGNTEAFF.